The 17 T cell receptor beta chains below come from one sample, sequenced in a study of radiotherapy plus CTLA-4 blockade in lung cancer. Assay: immunoSEQ multiplex PCR; the TCRdb copy retains only in-frame clones and omits some. In the table there are more than 75,000 clones, about four fifths of which are singletons. The sequences come from peripheral blood, collected from a patient treated with radiotherapy plus ipilimumab. Receptors were obtained from a human donor with non-small cell lung cancer that progressed on radiotherapy plus ipilimumab.

V gene TRBV10-1 combines with J gene TRBJ2-2; D ambiguous. Germline CDR1 reads WNHNN; CDR2 reads SYGVQD (reference sequence). The CDR3 totals 12 residues. V lost 7 bases and J 4 bases, leaving 7 bases between the germline ends. In DNA, the CDR3 is TGCGCCAGCAAGGACGCCACCGGGGAGCTGTTTTTT. Translated, it gives CASKDATGELFF.

This chain connects TRBV4-2 to TRBJ2-1; 12 bases align to TRBD2. Germline V gene sequence: CDR1 LGHNA, CDR2 YNFKEQ. The CDR3 is 16 amino acids. With 4 bases clipped from V and 0 bases from J, the junction kept 1 base outside the gene matches. The CDR3 is CASSPTSGSSYNEQFF. The CDR3 coding sequence is TGTGCCAGCAGCCCGACTAGCGGGAGCTCCTACAATGAGCAGTTCTTC.

The chain carries TRBV2 and TRBJ2-5, with D maybe TRBD1 (5 bases). With the DNA end fitting TRBJ2-7 better, the J assignment may be wrong. CDR1 and CDR2 from the germline V gene are SNHLY and FYNNEI. The CDR3 contains 12 residues. In DNA, the CDR3 is TGTGCCAGCAGAGGACAATTGGGCGAGCAGTACTTC. Amino acid sequence: CASRGQLGEQYF.

This clone has a single count. The chain joins TRBV2 to TRBJ2-1; TRBD1 matches at 7 bases. The CDR3 consists of 14 residues. Trimming took 2 bases from V and 8 from J; bases not matched to a gene: 6. Germline CDR1 and CDR2: SNHLY and FYNNEI. The CDR3 nucleotides are TGTGCCAGCAGTGAATCGGTACAGGGGCATGAGCAGTTCTTC. Its protein product is CASSESVQGHEQFF. The full variable domain, in which reference TRBV2 and TRBJ2-1 provide the parts outside the CDR3, is EPEVTQTPSHQVTQMGQEVILRCVPISNHLYFYWYRQILGQKVEFLVSFYNNEISEKSEIFDDQFSVERPDGSNFTLKIRSTKLEDSAMYFCASSESVQGHEQFFGPGTRLTVL.

The table lists this clone with a few counts. The chain carries TRBV27 and TRBJ1-4; D uncertain. The germline CDR1 and CDR2 sequences are MNHEY and SMNVEV (reference sequence). There are 15 residues in the CDR3. The V end lost 4 bases, the J end lost 5 bases, and 14 bases lay between the germline ends. The CDR3 DNA is TGTGCCAGCAGTTCAAACACGGACTGGAATGAAAAACTGTTTTTT. Protein sequence: CASSSNTDWNEKLFF.

The rearrangement joins TRBV5-6 to TRBJ2-1; D perhaps matches TRBD1 (6 bases). Germline CDR1 SGHDT, CDR2 YYEEEE. The CDR3 is 15 amino acids. The ends were cut back, 0 bases at V and 9 bases at J, with 16 bases in the middle. CDR3 in DNA: TGTGCCAGCAGCTTGGCCAATCAGGGGTGGGGTGAGCAGTTCTTC. Translated: CASSLANQGWGEQFF.

V is TRBV28 and J is TRBJ1-3; unclear D gene. The CDR3 sequence is 17 residues long. The V end was cut by 6 bases, the J end by 2 bases, with 20 bases between. The V gene's germline CDR1 is MDHEN and CDR2 SYDVKM. CDR3 sequence (DNA): TGTGCCAGCAGCAAACGAAGTCAAGCTTATACTGGAAACACCATATATTTT. As protein: CASSKRSQAYTGNTIYF.

The chain is built from TRBV7-9 and TRBJ2-7; 10 bases agree with TRBD1. This CDR3 region has 14 residues. The V segment lost 5 bases and the J segment 12 bases; nucleotides outside the gene matches: 13. Germline V gene sequence: CDR1 SEHNR, CDR2 FQNEAQ (reference sequence). CDR3 protein: CASSPGTGAFGWYF. CDR3 coding DNA: TGTGCCAGCAGCCCCGGGACAGGGGCCTTTGGATGGTACTTC.

This sequence joins TRBV5-1 and TRBJ2-1; TRBD2 agrees at 13 bases. The V segment lost 5 bases and the J segment 6 bases; nucleotides outside the gene matches: 8. Per the germline V gene, CDR1 is SGHRS and CDR2 is YFSETQ. The CDR3 totals 16 residues. CDR3 amino acids: CASSILAGGLGNEQFF. DNA for the CDR3: TGCGCCAGCAGTATACTAGCGGGAGGGCTCGGCAATGAGCAGTTCTTC.

The CDR3 bases are TGTGCCAGCAGTTACTCGGCCCCGAACTATGGCTACACCTTC. Protein: CASSYSAPNYGYTF. The rearrangement joins TRBV6-5 to TRBJ1-2, with no clear D. The CDR3 is made up of 14 amino acids. V was clipped by 0 bases and J by 2 bases, with 7 bases between them. Germline V gives CDR1 MNHEY, CDR2 SVGAGI.

This chain joins TRBV4-1 and TRBJ2-1; TRBD1 aligns across 11 bases. This CDR3 has 15 amino acids. V shed 0 bases, J shed 7 bases, and the junction held 2 bases outside the gene matches. Germline V gene lookup returns CDR1 MGHRA and CDR2 YSYEKL. In nucleotides, the CDR3 is TGCGCCAGCAGCCAAGAGGGACAGGGGGTGAATGAGCAGTTCTTC. The encoded protein is CASSQEGQGVNEQFF.

This clone occurred a few times. The CDR3 bases are TGCGCCAGCAGCCATGAAGCTAGCAATCAGCCCCAGCATTTT. Translated, it gives CASSHEASNQPQHF. The chain carries TRBV4-1 and TRBJ1-5; no clear D gene. This CDR3 spans 14 amino acids. V was shortened by 3 bases and J by 0 bases, with 6 bases between the two germline ends. Germline V gene data show CDR1 as MGHRA and CDR2 as YSYEKL.

This clone was found once. V and J are TRBV6-6 and TRBJ2-7, with 9 bases fitting TRBD1. The J segment lost 6 bases and the V segment lost 6 bases, leaving 6 bases of the junction unmatched. The CDR3 contains 13 residues. CDR1 MNHNY and CDR2 SVGAGI come from the germline V gene (reference sequence). The CDR3 coding sequence is TGTGCCAGCAGCGGGACAGGGATCAGCGAGCAGTACGTC. Translation gives CASSGTGISEQYV.

This clone was counted many times. J is TRBJ1-2 and V is TRBV29-1, with D perhaps TRBD1 (5 bases). Trimming cost V 5 bases and J 4 bases, with 11 bases left between them. The CDR3 sequence is 12 residues long. The germline V gene has CDR1 SQVTM and CDR2 ANQGSEA. The CDR3, as DNA: TGCAGCGTTAACCGGGACGGCTATGGCTACACCTTC. This sequence encodes CSVNRDGYGYTF.

The table lists this clone with a count of one. The chain uses TRBV7-9 and TRBJ2-4; 8 bases agree with TRBD1. V lost 0 bases to trimming and J lost 11 bases; unmatched junction nucleotides: 9. Germline assignment: CDR1 SEHNR and CDR2 FQNEAQ (reference sequence). The CDR3 has 15 amino acids. The CDR3 DNA sequence: TGTGCCAGCAGCTTAGCGCAGAGGACAGGGAAGGTTCAGTACTTC. Its protein product is CASSLAQRTGKVQYF.

This chain connects TRBV30 to TRBJ2-2; no clear D. Germline CDR1 GTSNPN, CDR2 SVGIG (reference sequence). This CDR3 is 14 amino acids long. Trimming took 0 bases from V and 5 from J, leaving 10 bases between them. CDR3 sequence: CAWSVNGGTGELFF. CDR3 nucleotides: TGTGCCTGGAGTGTAAACGGTGGGACCGGGGAGCTGTTTTTT.

The chain couples TRBV6-1 to TRBJ2-7; the match to TRBD2 covers 7 bases. Germline CDR1 and CDR2: MNHNS and SASEGT. V dropped 3 bases and J dropped 2; count of bases not matched to a gene: 7. The CDR3 extends over 15 amino acids. In nucleotides, the CDR3 is TGTGCCAGCAGTGAGGGAAGCGGGAATACCTACGAGCAGTACTTC. This sequence encodes CASSEGSGNTYEQYF.